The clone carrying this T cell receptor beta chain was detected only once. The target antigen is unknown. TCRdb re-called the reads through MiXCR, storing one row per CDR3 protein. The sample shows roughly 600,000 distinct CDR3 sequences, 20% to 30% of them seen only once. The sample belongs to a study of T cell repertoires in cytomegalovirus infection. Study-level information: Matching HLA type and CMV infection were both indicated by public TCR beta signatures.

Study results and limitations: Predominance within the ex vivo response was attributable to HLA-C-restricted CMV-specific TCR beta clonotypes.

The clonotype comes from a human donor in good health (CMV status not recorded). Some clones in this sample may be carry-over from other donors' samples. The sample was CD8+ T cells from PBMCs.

This chain's CDR3 is CASSAPNRNEQFF. The CDR3 nucleotides read TGTGCCAGCAGCGCCCCTAACAGAAATGAGCAGTTCTTC. The chain has TRBV7-6 and TRBJ2-1; D is unresolved. CDR1 and CDR2 (germline): SGHVS, FNYEAQ. Trimming stripped 5 bases from V and 7 bases from J, with 12 bases between. CDR3 length: 13 residues.